By share, the clone carrying this T cell receptor (beta chain) counts as medium-sized. Treg sorting used a CD4+CD25+CD127-/low gate. TRBV12-4/TRBJ1-2 clonotypes were amplified with adaptor-ligated barcode primers. TCRdb called the multiplex PCR reads again in MiXCR, with one record for every CDR3 protein. The data show several hundred distinct CDR3 sequences, with about 0.4% seen just once and roughly 26% held by the top ten. With V trimmed by 5 bases and J by 0 bases, 2 bases remained unmatched. CDR3 length equals 14 residues. The chain has TRBV12-3 or TRBV12-4 and TRBJ1-2; 8 bases are shared with TRBD1. The sample comprised tumor-infiltrating Tregs sorted from the breast tumor. The sequence came from a female donor with breast cancer. CDR3 sequence reads: CASSRTGTNYGYTF. The CDR3 bases are TGTGCCAGCAGTCGGACAGGGACTAACTATGGCTACACCTTC.